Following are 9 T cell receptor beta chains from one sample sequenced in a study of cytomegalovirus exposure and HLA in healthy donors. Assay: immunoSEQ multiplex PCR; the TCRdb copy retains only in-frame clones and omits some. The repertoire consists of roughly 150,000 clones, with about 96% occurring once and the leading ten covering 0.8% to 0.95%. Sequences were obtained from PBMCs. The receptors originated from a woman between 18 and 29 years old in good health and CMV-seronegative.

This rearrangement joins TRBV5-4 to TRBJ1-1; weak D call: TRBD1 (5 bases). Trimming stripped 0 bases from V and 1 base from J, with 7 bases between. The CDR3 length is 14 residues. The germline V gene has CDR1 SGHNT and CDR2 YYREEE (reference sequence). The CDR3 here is CASSLAGGNTEAFF. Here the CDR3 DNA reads TGTGCCAGCAGCTTGGCCGGGGGGAACACTGAAGCTTTCTTT.

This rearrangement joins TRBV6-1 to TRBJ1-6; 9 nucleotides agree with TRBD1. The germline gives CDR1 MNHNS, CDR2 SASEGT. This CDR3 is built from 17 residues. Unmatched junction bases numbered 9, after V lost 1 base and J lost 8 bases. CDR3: CASSEEEPGQGYSPLHF. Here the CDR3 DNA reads TGTGCCAGCAGTGAAGAAGAGCCGGGACAGGGATATTCACCCCTCCACTTT.

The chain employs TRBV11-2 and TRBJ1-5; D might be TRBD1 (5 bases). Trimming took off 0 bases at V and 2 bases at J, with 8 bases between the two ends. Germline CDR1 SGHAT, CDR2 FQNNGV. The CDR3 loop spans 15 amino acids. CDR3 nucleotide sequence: TGTGCCAGCAGCTTAGATCAGGGTGGCAATCAGCCCCAGCATTTT. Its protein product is CASSLDQGGNQPQHF. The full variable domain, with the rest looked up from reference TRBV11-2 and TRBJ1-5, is EAGVAQSPRYKIIEKRQSVAFWCNPISGHATLYWYQQILGQGPKLLIQFQNNGVVDDSQLPKDRFSAERLKGVDSTLKIQPAKLEDSAVYLCASSLDQGGNQPQHFGDGTRLSIL.

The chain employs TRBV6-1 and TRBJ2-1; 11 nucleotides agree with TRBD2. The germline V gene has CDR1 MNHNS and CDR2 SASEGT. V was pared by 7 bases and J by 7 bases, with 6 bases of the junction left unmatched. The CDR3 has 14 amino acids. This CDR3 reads CASTPGLAENEQFF. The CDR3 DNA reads TGTGCCAGCACCCCGGGACTAGCGGAAAATGAGCAGTTCTTC.

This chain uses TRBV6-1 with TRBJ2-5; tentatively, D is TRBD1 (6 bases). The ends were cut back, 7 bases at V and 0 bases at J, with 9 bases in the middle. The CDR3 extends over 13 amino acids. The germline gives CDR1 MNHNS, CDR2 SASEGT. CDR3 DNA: TGTGCCAGCACTACAGGGAACCAAGAGACCCAGTACTTC. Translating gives CASTTGNQETQYF.

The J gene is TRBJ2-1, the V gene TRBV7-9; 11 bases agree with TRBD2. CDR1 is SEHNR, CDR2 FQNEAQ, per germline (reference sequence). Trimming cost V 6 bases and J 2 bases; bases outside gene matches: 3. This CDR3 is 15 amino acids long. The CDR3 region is CASSPTSGAYNEQFF. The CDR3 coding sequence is TGTGCCAGCAGTCCGACTAGCGGGGCCTACAATGAGCAGTTCTTC. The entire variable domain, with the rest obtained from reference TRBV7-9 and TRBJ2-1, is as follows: DTGVSQNPRHKITKRGQNVTFRCDPISEHNRLYWYRQTLGQGPEFLTYFQNEAQLEKSRLLSDRFSAERPKGSFSTLEIQRTEQGDSAMYLCASSPTSGAYNEQFFGPGTRLTVL.

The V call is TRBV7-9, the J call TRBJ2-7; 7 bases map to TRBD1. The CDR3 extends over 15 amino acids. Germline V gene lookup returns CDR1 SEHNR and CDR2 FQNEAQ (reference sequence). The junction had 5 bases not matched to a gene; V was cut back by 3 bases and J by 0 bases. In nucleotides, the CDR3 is TGTGCCAGCAGCTTCCACCGGGACAGCTCCTACGAGCAGTACTTC. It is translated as CASSFHRDSSYEQYF.

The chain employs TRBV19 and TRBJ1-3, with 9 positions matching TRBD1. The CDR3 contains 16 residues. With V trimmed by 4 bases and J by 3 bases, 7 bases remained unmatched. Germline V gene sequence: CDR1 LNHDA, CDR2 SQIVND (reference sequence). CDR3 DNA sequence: TGTGCCAGTAGTACAATACAGGGGGCAGGTGGAAACACCATATATTTT. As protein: CASSTIQGAGGNTIYF.

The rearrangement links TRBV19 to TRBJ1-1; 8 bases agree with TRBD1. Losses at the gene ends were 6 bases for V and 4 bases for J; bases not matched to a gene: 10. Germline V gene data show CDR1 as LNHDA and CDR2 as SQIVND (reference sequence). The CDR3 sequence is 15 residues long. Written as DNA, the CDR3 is TGTGCCAGTAGATCCGGACAGGGCGGTGGCACTGAAGCTTTCTTT. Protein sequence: CASRSGQGGGTEAFF.